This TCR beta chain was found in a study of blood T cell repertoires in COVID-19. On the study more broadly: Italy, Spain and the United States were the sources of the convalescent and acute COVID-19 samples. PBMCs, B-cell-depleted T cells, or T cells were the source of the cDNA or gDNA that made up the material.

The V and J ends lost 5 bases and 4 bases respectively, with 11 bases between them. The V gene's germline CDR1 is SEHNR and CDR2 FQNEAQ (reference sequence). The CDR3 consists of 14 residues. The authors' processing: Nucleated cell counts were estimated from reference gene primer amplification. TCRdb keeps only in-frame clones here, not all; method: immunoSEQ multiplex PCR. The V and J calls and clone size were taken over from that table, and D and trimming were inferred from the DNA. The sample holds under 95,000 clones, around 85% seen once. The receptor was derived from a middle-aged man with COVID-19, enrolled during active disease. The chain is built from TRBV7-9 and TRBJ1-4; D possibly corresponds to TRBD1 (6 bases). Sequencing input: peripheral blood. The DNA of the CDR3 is TGTGCCAGCAGCCCGGGACACCGTAATGAAAAACTGTTTTTT. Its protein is CASSPGHRNEKLFF. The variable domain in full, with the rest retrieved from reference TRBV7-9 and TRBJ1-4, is DTGVSQNPRHKITKRGQNVTFRCDPISEHNRLYWYRQTLGQGPEFLTYFQNEAQLEKSRLLSDRFSAERPKGSFSTLEIQRTEQGDSAMYLCASSPGHRNEKLFFGSGTQLSVL.